This T cell receptor beta chain was sequenced for a study of shared clonotypes between healthy human individuals. Overall study findings and caveats: For naive CD4 cells, roughly 4.6% of clonotypes were shared across a handful of donors. Sampling included only blood; tissue repertoires likely differ.

The method was immunoSEQ multiplex PCR; TCRdb's version includes in-frame clones alone and lacks a portion of them. The top ten hold approximately 0.4% of the sample, which has 2 million to 2.5 million clones, 85% to 95% seen once. Division of CD4+ cells produced a CD45RA+ naive subset and a CD45RA-negative memory subset. After removal of 5 bases from V and 2 bases from J, the junction contained 2 bases not matched to a gene. The CDR3 has 14 residues. Germline CDR1 reads SGHTA; CDR2 reads FQGNSA. This clone was observed a handful of times. Its specificity is unknown. Other DNA sequences in the same sample also yield this CDR3.

The receptor was isolated from a man between 18 and 29 years old in good health. Some clones in this sample may be carry-over from other donors' samples. Sequenced: naive CD4+ T cells from PBMCs. This sample's subset: CD45RA+ positively selected. V gene TRBV7-2 combines with J gene TRBJ1-2; TRBD1 matches 10 bases. In nucleotides, the CDR3 is TGTGCCAGCAGCCCGGGACAGGGGAACTATGGCTACACCTTC. It yields the protein CASSPGQGNYGYTF.